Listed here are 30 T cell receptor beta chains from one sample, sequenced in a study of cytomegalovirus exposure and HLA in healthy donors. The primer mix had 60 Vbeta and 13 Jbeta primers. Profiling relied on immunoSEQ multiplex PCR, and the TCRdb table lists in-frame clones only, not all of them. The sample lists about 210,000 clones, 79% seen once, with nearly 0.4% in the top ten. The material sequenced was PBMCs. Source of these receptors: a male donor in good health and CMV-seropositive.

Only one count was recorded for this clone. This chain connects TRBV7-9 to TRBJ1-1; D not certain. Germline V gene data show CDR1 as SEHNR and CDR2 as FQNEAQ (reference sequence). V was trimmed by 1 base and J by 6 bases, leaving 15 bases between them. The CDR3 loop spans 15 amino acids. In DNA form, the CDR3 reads TGTGCCAGCAGCTTAGACTTGTTCCAACGCGCTGAAGCTTTCTTT. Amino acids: CASSLDLFQRAEAFF.

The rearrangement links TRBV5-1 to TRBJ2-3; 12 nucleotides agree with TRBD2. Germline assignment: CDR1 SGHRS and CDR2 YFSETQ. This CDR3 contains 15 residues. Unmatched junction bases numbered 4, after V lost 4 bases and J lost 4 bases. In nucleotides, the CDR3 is TGCGCCAGCAGCGTACTAGCGGGGGGATCAGATACGCAGTATTTT. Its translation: CASSVLAGGSDTQYF.

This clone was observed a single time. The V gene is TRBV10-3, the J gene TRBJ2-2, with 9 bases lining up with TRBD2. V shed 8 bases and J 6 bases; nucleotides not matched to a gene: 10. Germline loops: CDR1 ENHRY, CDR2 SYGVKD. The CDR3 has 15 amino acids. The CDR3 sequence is CAISAGGTASGELFF. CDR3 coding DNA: TGTGCCATCTCCGCGGGGGGGACTGCCTCCGGGGAGCTGTTTTTT.

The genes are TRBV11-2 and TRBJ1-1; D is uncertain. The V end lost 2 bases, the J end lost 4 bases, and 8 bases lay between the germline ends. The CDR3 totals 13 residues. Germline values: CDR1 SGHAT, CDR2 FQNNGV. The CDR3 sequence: CASSLREVTEAFF. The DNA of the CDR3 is TGTGCCAGCAGCTTACGGGAGGTCACTGAAGCTTTCTTT.

CDR3 loop: CASSLGGHGNQPQHF. CDR3 DNA: TGTGCCAGCAGCTTGGGGGGGCATGGCAATCAGCCCCAGCATTTT. The chain couples TRBV5-8 to TRBJ1-5; tentatively, D is TRBD1 (6 bases). Trimming cost V 0 bases and J 2 bases, with 9 bases left between them. This CDR3 spans 15 amino acids. Germline V CDR1 and CDR2: SGHTS, YDEGEE.

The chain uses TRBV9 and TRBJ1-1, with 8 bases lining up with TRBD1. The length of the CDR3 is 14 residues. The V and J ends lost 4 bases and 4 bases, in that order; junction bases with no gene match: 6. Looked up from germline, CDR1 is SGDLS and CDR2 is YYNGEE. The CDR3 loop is CASSRQGRTTEAFF. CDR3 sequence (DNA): TGTGCCAGCAGCCGACAGGGGCGGACCACTGAAGCTTTCTTT.

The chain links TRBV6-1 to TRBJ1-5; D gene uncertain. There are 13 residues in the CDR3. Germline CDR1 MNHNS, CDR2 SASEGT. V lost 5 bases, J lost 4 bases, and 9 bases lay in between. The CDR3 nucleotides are TGTGCCAGCAGTCAACGCGAAAATCAGCCCCAGCATTTT. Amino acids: CASSQRENQPQHF.

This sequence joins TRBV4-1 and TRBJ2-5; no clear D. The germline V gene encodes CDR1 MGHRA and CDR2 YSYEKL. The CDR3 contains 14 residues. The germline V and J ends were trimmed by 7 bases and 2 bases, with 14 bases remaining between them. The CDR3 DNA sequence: TGCGCCAGCACGCTGATTCTAGGTCAAGAGACCCAGTACTTC. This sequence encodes CASTLILGQETQYF.

CDR3 region: CASSLANELVYFNSGNTIYF. The CDR3 DNA reads TGTGCCAGCAGCTTAGCGAATGAACTCGTATACTTCAACTCTGGAAACACCATATATTTT. The gene calls are TRBV7-2 and TRBJ1-3; D remains ambiguous. V was pared by 0 bases and J by 0 bases, with 21 bases between. CDR1 and CDR2 from the germline V gene are SGHTA and FQGNSA. This CDR3 spans 20 amino acids.

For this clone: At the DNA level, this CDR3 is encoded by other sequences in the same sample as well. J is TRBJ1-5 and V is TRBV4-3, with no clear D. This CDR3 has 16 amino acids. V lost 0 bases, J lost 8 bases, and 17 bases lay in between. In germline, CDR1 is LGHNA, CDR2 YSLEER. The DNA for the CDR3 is TGCGCCAGCAGCCAAGATTTTAATACCCCGAGGAAGCCCCAGCATTTT. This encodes CASSQDFNTPRKPQHF.

For the CDR3, the DNA is TGTGCCAGCACCCGAACCATACGAACAGGGGCGGGATATACCGGGGAGCTGTTTTTT. This encodes CASTRTIRTGAGYTGELFF. The chain couples TRBV28 to TRBJ2-2, with a possible D match to TRBD1 (7 bases). V lost 7 bases and J lost 5, with 29 bases in between. CDR1 is MDHEN, CDR2 SYDVKM, per germline. The length of the CDR3 is 19 residues. Looking up the rest from reference TRBV28 and TRBJ2-2 gives the full variable domain: DVKVTQSSRYLVKRTGEKVFLECVQDMDHENMFWYRQDPGLGLRLIYFSYDVKMKEKGDIPEGYSVSREKKERFSLILESASTNQTSMYLCASTRTIRTGAGYTGELFFGEGSRLTVL.

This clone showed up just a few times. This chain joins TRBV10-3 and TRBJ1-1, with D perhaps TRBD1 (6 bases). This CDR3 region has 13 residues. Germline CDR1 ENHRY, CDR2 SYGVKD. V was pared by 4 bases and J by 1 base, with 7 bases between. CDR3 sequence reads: CAISGTANTEAFF. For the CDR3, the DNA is TGTGCCATCAGTGGGACAGCGAACACTGAAGCTTTCTTT.

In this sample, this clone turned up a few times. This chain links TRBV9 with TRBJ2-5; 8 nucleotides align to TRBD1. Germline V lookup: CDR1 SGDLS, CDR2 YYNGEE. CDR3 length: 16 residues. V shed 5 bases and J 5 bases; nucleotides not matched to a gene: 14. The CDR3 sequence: CASSRGTGFEPETQYF. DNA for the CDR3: TGTGCCAGCAGTAGGGGGACAGGCTTCGAGCCGGAGACCCAGTACTTC.

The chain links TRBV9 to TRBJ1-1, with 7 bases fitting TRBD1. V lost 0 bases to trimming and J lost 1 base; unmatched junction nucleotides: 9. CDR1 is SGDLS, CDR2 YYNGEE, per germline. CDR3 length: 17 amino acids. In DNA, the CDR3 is TGTGCCAGCAGCGTAGCCGGGTCGTCAGGGGGGAACACTGAAGCTTTCTTT. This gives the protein CASSVAGSSGGNTEAFF.

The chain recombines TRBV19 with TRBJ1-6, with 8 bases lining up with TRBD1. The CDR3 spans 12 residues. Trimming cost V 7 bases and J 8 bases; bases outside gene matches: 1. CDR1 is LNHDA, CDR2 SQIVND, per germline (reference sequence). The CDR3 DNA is TGTGCCAGTAAACAGGGGGATTCACCCCTCCACTTT. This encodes CASKQGDSPLHF.

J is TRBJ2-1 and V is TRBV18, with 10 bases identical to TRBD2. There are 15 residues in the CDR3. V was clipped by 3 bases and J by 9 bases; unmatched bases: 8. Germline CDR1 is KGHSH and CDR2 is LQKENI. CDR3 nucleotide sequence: TGTGCCAGCTCACCTGGGCTAGCGGGAGTTGGTGAGCAGTTCTTC. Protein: CASSPGLAGVGEQFF.

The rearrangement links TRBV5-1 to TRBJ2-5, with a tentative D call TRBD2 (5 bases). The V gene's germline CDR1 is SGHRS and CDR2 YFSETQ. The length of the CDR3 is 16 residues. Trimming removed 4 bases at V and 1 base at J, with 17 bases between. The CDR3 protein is CASSLGISSFQETQYF. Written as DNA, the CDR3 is TGCGCCAGCAGCCTTGGGATATCTAGCTTCCAAGAGACCCAGTACTTC.

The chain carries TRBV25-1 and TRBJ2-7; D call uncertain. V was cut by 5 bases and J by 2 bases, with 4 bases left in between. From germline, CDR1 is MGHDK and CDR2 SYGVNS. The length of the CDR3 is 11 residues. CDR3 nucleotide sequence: TGTGCCAGCAGTCTTACCTACGAGCAGTACTTC. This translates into CASSLTYEQYF.

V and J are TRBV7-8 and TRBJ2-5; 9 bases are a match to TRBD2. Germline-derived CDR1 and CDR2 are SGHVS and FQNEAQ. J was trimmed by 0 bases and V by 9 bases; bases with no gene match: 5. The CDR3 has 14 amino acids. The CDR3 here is CASMGLANQETQYF. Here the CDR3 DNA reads TGTGCCAGTATGGGACTAGCCAACCAAGAGACCCAGTACTTC.

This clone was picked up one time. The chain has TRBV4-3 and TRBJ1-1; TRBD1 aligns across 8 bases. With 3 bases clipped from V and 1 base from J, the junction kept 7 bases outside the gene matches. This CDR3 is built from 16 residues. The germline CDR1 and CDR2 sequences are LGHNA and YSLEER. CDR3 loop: CASSQGDRGSNTEAFF. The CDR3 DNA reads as TGCGCCAGCAGCCAGGGCGACAGGGGCTCGAACACTGAAGCTTTCTTT.

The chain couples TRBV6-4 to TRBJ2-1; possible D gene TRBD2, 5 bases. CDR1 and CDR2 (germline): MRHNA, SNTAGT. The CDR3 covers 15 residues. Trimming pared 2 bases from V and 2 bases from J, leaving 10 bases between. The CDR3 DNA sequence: TGTGCCAGCAGTGACGGGTTAGCGCCCTACAATGAGCAGTTCTTC. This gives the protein CASSDGLAPYNEQFF.

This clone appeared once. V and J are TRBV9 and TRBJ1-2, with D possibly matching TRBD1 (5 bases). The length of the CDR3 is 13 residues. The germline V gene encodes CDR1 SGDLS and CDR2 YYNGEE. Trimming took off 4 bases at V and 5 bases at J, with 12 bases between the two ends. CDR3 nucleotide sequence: TGTGCCAGCAGCTCAGGGTTTGAGTATGGCTACACCTTC. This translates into CASSSGFEYGYTF. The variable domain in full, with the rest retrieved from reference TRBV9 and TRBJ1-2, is DSGVTQTPKHLITATGQRVTLRCSPRSGDLSVYWYQQSLDQGLQFLIQYYNGEERAKGNILERFSAQQFPDLHSELNLSSLELGDSALYFCASSSGFEYGYTFGSGTRLTVV.

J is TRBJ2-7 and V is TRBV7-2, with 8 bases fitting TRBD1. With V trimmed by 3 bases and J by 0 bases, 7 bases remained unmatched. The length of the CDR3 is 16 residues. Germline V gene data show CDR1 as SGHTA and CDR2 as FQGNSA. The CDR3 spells CASSFHPGGASYEQYF. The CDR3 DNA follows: TGTGCCAGCAGCTTTCACCCAGGGGGCGCCTCCTACGAGCAGTACTTC.

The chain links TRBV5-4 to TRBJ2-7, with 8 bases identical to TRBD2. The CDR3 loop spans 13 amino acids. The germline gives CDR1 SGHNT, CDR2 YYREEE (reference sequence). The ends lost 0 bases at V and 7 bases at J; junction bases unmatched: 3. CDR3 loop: CASSLVGRGEQYF. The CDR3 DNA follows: TGTGCCAGCAGCTTGGTCGGGAGGGGGGAGCAGTACTTC.

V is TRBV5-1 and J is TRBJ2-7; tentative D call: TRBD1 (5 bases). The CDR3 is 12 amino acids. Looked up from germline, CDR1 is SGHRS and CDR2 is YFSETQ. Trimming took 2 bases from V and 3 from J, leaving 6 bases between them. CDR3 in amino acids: CASSFTGYEQYF. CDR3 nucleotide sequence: TGCGCCAGCAGCTTCACAGGCTACGAGCAGTACTTC.

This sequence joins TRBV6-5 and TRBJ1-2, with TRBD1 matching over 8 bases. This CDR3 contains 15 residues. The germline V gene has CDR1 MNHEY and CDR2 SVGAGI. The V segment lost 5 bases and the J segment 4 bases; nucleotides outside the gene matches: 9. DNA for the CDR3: TGTGCCAGCAGTACAGGACAGGGCGTGATCTATGGCTACACCTTC. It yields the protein CASSTGQGVIYGYTF.

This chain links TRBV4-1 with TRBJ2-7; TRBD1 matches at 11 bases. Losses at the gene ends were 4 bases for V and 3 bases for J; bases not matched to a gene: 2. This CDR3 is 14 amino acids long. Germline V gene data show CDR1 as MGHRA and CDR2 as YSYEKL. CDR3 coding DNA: TGCGCCAGCAGCCCCGGGACAGGGGGCTACGAGCAGTACTTC. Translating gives CASSPGTGGYEQYF.

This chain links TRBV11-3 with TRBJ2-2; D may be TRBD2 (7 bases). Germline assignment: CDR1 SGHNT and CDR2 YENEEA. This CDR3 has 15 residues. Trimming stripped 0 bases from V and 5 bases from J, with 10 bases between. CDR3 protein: CASSLDGGRTGELFF. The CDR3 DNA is TGTGCCAGCAGCTTAGACGGGGGGCGGACCGGGGAGCTGTTTTTT.

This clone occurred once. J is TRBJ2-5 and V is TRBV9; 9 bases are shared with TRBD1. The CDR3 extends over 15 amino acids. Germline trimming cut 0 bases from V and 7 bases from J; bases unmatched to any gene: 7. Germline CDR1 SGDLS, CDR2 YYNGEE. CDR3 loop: CASSVGTGVVVTQYF. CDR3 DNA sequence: TGTGCCAGCAGCGTAGGGACAGGGGTTGTGGTGACCCAGTACTTC. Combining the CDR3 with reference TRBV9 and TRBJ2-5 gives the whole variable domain DSGVTQTPKHLITATGQRVTLRCSPRSGDLSVYWYQQSLDQGLQFLIQYYNGEERAKGNILERFSAQQFPDLHSELNLSSLELGDSALYFCASSVGTGVVVTQYFGPGTRLLVL.

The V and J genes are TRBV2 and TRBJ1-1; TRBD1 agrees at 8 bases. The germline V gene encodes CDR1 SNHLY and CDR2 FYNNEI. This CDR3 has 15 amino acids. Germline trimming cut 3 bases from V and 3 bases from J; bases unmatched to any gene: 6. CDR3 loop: CASSEDRADYTEAFF. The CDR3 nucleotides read TGTGCCAGCAGTGAGGACAGGGCAGATTACACTGAAGCTTTCTTT.